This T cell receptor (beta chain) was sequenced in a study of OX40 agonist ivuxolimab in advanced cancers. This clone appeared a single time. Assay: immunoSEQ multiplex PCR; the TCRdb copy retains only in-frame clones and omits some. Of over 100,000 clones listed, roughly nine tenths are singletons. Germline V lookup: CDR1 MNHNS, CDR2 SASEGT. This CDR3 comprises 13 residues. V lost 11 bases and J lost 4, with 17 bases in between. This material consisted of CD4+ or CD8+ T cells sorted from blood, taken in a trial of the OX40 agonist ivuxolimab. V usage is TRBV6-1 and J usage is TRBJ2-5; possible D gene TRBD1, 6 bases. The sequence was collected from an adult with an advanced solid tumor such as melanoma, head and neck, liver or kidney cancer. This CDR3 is CAGLRTVGETQYF. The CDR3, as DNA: TGTGCCGGCCTAAGGACAGTTGGAGAGACCCAGTACTTC.